This T cell receptor beta chain was captured by sequencing in a study of T-cell reconstitution after alpha-beta-depleted transplantation in children. This clonotype was detected ten times or more. This CDR3 spans 13 amino acids. Germline V gene data show CDR1 as SGHRS and CDR2 as YFSETQ. Trimming took off 2 bases at V and 4 bases at J, with 10 bases between the two ends. TCRbeta library preparation incorporated unique molecular identifiers. TCRdb re-called the PCR reads with MiXCR, one entry per CDR3 protein. The sample holds 200,000 to 250,000 distinct CDR3 sequences, approximately 9.9% seen once. The source material was PBMCs from the stem cell graft donor, sampled from the stem cell graft. This chain links TRBV5-1 with TRBJ2-7; tentative D call: TRBD2 (5 bases). This receptor was taken from a human donor who donated a stem cell graft to a child with SCID. CDR3 coding DNA: TGCGCCAGCAGCTTCCCGGGGAGTTACGAGCAGTACTTC. It specifies CASSFPGSYEQYF.